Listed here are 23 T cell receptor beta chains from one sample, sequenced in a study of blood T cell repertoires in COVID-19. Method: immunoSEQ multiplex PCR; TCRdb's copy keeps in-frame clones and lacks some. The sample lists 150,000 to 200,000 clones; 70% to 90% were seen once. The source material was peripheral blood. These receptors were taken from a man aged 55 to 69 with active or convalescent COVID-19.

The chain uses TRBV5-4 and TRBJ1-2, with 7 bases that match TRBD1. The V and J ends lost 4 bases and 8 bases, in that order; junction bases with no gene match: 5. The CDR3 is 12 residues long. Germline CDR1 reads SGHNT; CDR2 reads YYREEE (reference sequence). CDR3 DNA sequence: TGTGCCAGCAGCGTCGACAGGGAAGGCTACACCTTC. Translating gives CASSVDREGYTF.

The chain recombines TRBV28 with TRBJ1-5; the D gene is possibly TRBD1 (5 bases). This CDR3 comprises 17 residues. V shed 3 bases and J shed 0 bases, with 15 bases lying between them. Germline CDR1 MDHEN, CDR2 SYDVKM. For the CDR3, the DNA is TGTGCCAGCAGTTTGGGGGTCGGGACTGATAGCAATCAGCCCCAGCATTTT. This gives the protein CASSLGVGTDSNQPQHF.

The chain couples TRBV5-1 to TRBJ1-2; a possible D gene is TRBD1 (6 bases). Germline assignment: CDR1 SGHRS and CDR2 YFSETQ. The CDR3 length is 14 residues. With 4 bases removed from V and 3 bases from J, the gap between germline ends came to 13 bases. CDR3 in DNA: TGCGCCAGCAGCCCACAGGGATTTGACTATGGCTACACCTTC. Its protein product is CASSPQGFDYGYTF.

In DNA, the CDR3 is TGCGCCAGCAGCCACGGACAGGGGCGAAACAATGAGCAGTTCTTC. Protein: CASSHGQGRNNEQFF. The chain joins TRBV4-1 to TRBJ2-1; TRBD1 matches at 9 bases. The CDR3 has 15 residues. Germline CDR1 is MGHRA and CDR2 is YSYEKL. After removal of 3 bases from V and 5 bases from J, the junction contained 5 bases not matched to a gene.

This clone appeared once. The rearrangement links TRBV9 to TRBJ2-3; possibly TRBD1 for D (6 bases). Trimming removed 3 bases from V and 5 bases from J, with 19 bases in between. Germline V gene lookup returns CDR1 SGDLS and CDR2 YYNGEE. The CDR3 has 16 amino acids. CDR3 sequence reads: CASSDGTFTSGDTQYF. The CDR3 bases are TGTGCCAGCAGCGATGGGACATTCACCTCAGGAGATACGCAGTATTTT.

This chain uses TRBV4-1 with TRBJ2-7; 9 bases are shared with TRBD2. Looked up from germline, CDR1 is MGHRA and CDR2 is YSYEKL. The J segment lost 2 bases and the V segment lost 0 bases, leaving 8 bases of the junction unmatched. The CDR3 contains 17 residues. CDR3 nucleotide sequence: TGCGCCAGCAGCCAAGATTTAGTAGCGGGGGCCACCTACGAGCAGTACTTC. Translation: CASSQDLVAGATYEQYF.

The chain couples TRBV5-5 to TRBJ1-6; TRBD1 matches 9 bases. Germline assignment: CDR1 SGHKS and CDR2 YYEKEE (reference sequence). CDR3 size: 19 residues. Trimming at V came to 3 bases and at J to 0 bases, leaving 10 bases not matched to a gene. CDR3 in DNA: TGTGCCAGCAGCTCGCTGGGGACAGGGACTAGCTCCTATAATTCACCCCTCCACTTT. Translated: CASSSLGTGTSSYNSPLHF.

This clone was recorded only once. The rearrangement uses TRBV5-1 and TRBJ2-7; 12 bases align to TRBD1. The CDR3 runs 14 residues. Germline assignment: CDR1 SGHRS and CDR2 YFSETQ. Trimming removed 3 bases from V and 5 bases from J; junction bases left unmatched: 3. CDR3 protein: CASSSGTGGDEQYF. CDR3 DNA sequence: TGCGCCAGCAGCTCAGGGACAGGGGGCGACGAGCAGTACTTC.

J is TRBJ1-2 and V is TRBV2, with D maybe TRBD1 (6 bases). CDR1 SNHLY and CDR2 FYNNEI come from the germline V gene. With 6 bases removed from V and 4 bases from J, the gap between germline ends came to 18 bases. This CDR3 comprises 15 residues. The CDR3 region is CASRSQGTPGYGYTF. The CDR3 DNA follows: TGTGCCAGCAGATCGCAGGGGACCCCTGGCTATGGCTACACCTTC.

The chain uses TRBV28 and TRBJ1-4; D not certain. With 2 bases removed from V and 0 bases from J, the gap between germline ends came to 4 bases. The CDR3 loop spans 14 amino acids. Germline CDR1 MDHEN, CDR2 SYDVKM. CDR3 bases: TGTGCCAGCAGTTTACGTGCAACTAATGAAAAACTGTTTTTT. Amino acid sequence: CASSLRATNEKLFF. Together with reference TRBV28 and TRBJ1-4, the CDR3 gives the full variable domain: DVKVTQSSRYLVKRTGEKVFLECVQDMDHENMFWYRQDPGLGLRLIYFSYDVKMKEKGDIPEGYSVSREKKERFSLILESASTNQTSMYLCASSLRATNEKLFFGSGTQLSVL.

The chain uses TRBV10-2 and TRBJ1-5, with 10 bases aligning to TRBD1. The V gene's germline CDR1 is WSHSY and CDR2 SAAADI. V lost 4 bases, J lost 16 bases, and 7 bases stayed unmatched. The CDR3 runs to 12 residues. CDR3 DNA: TGCGCCAGCAGTGTCGACAGGGGGCTCCTCCATTTT. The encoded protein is CASSVDRGLLHF.

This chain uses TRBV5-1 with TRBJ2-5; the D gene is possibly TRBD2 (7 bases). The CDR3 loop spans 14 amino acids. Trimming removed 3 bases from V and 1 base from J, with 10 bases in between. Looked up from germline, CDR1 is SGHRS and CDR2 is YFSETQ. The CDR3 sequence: CASSSGGAQETQYF. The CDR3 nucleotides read TGCGCCAGCAGCTCTGGGGGGGCCCAAGAGACCCAGTACTTC.

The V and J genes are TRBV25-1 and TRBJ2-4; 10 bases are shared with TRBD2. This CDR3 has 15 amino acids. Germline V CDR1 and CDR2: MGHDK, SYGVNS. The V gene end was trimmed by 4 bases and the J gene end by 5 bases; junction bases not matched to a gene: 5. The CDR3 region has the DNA TGTGCCAGCAGTGGCCTAGCGGGGGCGGAAAACATTCAGTACTTC. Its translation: CASSGLAGAENIQYF.

The CDR3 sequence is CASSNPGAGTEAFF. CDR3 DNA: TGTGCCAGCAGCAATCCCGGTGCGGGGACTGAAGCTTTCTTT. The chain carries TRBV14 and TRBJ1-1; D is ambiguous. CDR3 length equals 14 residues. Per the germline V gene, CDR1 is SGHDN and CDR2 is FVKESK. Trimming stripped 5 bases from V and 5 bases from J, with 15 bases between.

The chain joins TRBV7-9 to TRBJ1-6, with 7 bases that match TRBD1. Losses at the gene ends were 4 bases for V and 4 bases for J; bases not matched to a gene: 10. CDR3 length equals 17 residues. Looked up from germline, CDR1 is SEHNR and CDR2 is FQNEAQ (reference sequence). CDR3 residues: CASSSPSRQGYNSPLHF. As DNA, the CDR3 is TGTGCCAGCAGCTCCCCATCCAGACAGGGATATAATTCACCCCTCCACTTT.

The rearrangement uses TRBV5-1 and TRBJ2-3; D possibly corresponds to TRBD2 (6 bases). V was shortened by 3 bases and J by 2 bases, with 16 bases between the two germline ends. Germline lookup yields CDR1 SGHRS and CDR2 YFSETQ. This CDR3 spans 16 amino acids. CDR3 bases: TGCGCCAGCAGCTACCTGGGCGGGGCAGACACAGATACGCAGTATTTT. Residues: CASSYLGGADTDTQYF.

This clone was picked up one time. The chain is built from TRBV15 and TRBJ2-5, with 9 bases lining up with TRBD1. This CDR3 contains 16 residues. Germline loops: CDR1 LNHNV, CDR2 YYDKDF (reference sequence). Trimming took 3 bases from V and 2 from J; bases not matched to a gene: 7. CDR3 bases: TGTGCCACCAGCAGGGCACCGGGACAGGGACAAGAGACCCAGTACTTC. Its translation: CATSRAPGQGQETQYF.

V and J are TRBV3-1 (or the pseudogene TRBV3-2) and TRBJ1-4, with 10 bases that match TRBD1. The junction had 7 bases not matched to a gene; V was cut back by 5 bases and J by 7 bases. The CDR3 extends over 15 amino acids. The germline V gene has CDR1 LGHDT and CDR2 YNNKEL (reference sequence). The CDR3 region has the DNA TGTGCCAGCAGCTCTCCGGGGACAGGGGTTGAAAAACTGTTTTTT. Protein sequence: CASSSPGTGVEKLFF.

The CDR3 loop reads CASSQAGRGHNEQFF. The CDR3 nucleotides are TGTGCCAGCAGCCAAGCGGGGCGGGGCCACAATGAGCAGTTCTTC. The genes are TRBV11-2 and TRBJ2-1; 7 bases fit TRBD2. This CDR3 is 15 amino acids long. The junction had 9 bases not matched to a gene; V was cut back by 5 bases and J by 5 bases. Germline lookup yields CDR1 SGHAT and CDR2 FQNNGV. The whole variable domain, remainder taken from reference TRBV11-2 and TRBJ2-1, is EAGVAQSPRYKIIEKRQSVAFWCNPISGHATLYWYQQILGQGPKLLIQFQNNGVVDDSQLPKDRFSAERLKGVDSTLKIQPAKLEDSAVYLCASSQAGRGHNEQFFGPGTRLTVL.

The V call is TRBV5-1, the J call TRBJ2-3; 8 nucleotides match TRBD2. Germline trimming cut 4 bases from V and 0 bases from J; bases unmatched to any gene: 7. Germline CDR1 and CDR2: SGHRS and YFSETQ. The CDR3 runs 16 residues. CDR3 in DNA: TGCGCCAGCAGCCCCGGACTAGCTTCTAGCACAGATACGCAGTATTTT. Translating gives CASSPGLASSTDTQYF.

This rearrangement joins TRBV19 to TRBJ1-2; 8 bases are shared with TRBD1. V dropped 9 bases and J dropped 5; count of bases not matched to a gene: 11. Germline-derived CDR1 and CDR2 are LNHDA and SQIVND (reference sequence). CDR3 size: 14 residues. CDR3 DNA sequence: TGTGCCAGCCAACAGGGGGGATATGGGTATGGCTACACCTTC. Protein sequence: CASQQGGYGYGYTF.

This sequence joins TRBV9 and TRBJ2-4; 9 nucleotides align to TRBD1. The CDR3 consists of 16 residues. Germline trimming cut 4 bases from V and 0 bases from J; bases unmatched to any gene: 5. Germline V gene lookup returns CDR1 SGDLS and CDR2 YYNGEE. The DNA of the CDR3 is TGTGCCAGCAGCTTTGGGACAGGGATAGCCAAAAACATTCAGTACTTC. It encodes CASSFGTGIAKNIQYF.

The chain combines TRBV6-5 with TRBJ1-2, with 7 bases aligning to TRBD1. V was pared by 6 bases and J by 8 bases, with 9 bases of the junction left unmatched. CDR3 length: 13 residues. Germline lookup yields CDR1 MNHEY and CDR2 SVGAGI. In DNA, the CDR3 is TGTGCCAGCAGGACTGACAGGGCAGGGGGCTACACCTTC. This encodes CASRTDRAGGYTF.